Listed below are T cell receptor beta chains from one sample, sequenced in a study of shared clonotypes between healthy human individuals. Repertoires were generated with immunoSEQ multiplex PCR, while TCRdb's copy carries only in-frame clones and drops some. The sample holds some 2,400,000 clones; 90% to 96% are singletons and the top ten take roughly 0.13%. Sequences were obtained from naive CD4+ T cells sorted from blood. Receptor source: a man aged 18 to 29 in good health. CDR3s include the opening cysteine and the closing phenylalanine or tryptophan. The D gene is left open where the match is weak. Only some rows state a clone size, as once, few, many or a class for expanded clones.

CDR3: CASSLRQGIPYEQYF
DNA: TGTGCCAGCAGCTTGCGGCAGGGGATCCCCTACGAGCAGTACTTC
J: TRBJ2-7
D: -
V: TRBV5-4
length: 15
size: -

CDR3: CASSENENSPLHF
DNA: TGTGCCAGCAGTGAAAACGAAAATTCACCCCTCCACTTT
J: TRBJ1-6
D: -
V: TRBV2
length: 13
size: -

CDR3: CASSLGQPRTDTQYF
DNA: TGTGCCAGCAGCTTGGGACAGCCGAGGACAGATACGCAGTATTTT
J: TRBJ2-3
D: -
V: TRBV5-8
length: 15
size: -

CDR3: CASSLIGGGEAFF
DNA: TGTGCCAGCAGCTTGATAGGGGGTGGTGAAGCTTTCTTT
J: TRBJ1-1
D: -
V: TRBV5-4
length: 13
size: -

CDR3: CASSWQLAGVTTDTQYF
DNA: TGTGCCAGCAGCTGGCAACTAGCGGGGGTGACCACAGATACGCAGTATTTT
J: TRBJ2-3
D: TRBD2
V: TRBV7-2
length: 17
size: -

CDR3: CASSFNNEKLFF
DNA: TGTGCCAGCAGCTTTAATAATGAAAAACTGTTTTTT
J: TRBJ1-4
D: -
V: TRBV7-2
length: 12
size: -

CDR3: CAISGGLAGANRTGELFF
DNA: TGTGCCATCAGTGGAGGGCTAGCGGGCGCTAACCGGACCGGGGAGCTGTTTTTT
J: TRBJ2-2
D: TRBD2
V: TRBV10-3
length: 18
size: -

CDR3: CASSLGQGSTEAFF
DNA: TGTGCCAGCAGCTTGGGGCAGGGCAGCACTGAAGCTTTCTTT
J: TRBJ1-1
D: -
V: TRBV7-3
length: 14
size: -

CDR3: CASSRRPQGENTEAFF
DNA: TGCGCCAGCAGCCGTAGACCTCAGGGGGAGAACACTGAAGCTTTCTTT
J: TRBJ1-1
D: TRBD1
V: TRBV5-1
length: 16
size: -

CDR3: CAWKENPPRRPGLTLEQYF
DNA: TGTGCCTGGAAGGAGAACCCCCCCCGCCGCCCGGGACTAACGCTCGAGCAGTACTTC
J: TRBJ2-7
D: TRBD2
V: TRBV30
length: 19
size: -

CDR3: CASSLGMRGEKLFF
DNA: TGTGCCAGCAGCTTGGGTATGCGTGGCGAAAAACTGTTTTTT
J: TRBJ1-4
D: -
V: TRBV5-5
length: 14
size: -

CDR3: CASSLPVDGYGYTF
DNA: TGTGCCAGCTCACTCCCCGTGGACGGCTATGGCTACACCTTC
J: TRBJ1-2
D: -
V: TRBV18
length: 14
size: -

CDR3: CASSYSRQGAIYGYTF
DNA: TGTGCCAGCAGTTACTCCCGACAGGGGGCTATCTATGGCTACACCTTC
J: TRBJ1-2
D: TRBD1
V: TRBV6-5
length: 16
size: -

CDR3: CAWSRQGGGNQPQHF
DNA: TGTGCCTGGAGTCGGCAAGGGGGGGGCAATCAGCCCCAGCATTTT
J: TRBJ1-5
D: -
V: TRBV30
length: 15
size: -

CDR3: CAWDRLSSYEQYF
DNA: TGTGCCTGGGACAGGCTGAGCTCCTACGAGCAGTACTTC
J: TRBJ2-7
D: -
V: TRBV30
length: 13
size: few

CDR3: CASSYSAGGDPGELFF
DNA: TGTGCCAGCAGTTACTCAGCGGGGGGGGACCCCGGGGAGCTGTTTTTT
J: TRBJ2-2
D: TRBD2
V: TRBV6-5
length: 16
size: -

CDR3: CASSAEAGGKKETQYF
DNA: TGTGCCAGCAGCGCCGAAGCGGGGGGAAAAAAAGAGACCCAGTACTTC
J: TRBJ2-5
D: TRBD2
V: TRBV9
length: 16
size: -